The 25 T cell receptor beta chains below all came from one sample that was sequenced in a study of T cell responses to AZD1222 COVID-19 vaccine. Clones were sequenced by immunoSEQ multiplex PCR, and TCRdb holds only the in-frame ones, with some missing. The sample holds 150,000 or so clones, 90% seen once. The source was peripheral blood, collected on day 0 of AZD1222 vaccination. The receptors come from an adult in good health.

V gene TRBV7-8 combines with J gene TRBJ1-5; no firm D call. V lost 5 bases, J lost 0 bases, and 11 bases lay in between. Germline lookup yields CDR1 SGHVS and CDR2 FQNEAQ. The CDR3 runs 15 residues. This CDR3 reads CASSPNINSNQPQHF. The CDR3 nucleotides read TGTGCCAGCAGCCCTAACATAAATAGCAATCAGCCCCAGCATTTT.

V usage is TRBV19 and J usage is TRBJ2-3, with 7 bases identical to TRBD2. V lost 1 base and J lost 3; bases outside the gene matches: 10. The CDR3 covers 17 residues. Germline V gives CDR1 LNHDA, CDR2 SQIVND (reference sequence). The CDR3 protein is CASSIGGRAGGTDTQYF. The CDR3 DNA follows: TGTGCCAGTAGTATAGGAGGGAGGGCCGGTGGGACAGATACGCAGTATTTT.

In this sample, this clone turned up a few times. J is TRBJ1-1 and V is TRBV7-8; D unclear. V was trimmed by 1 base and J by 7 bases, leaving 13 bases between them. CDR1 and CDR2 from the germline V gene are SGHVS and FQNEAQ. The CDR3 contains 14 residues. CDR3 DNA: TGTGCCAGCAGCTTAGAGACCGTGATCTATGAAGCTTTCTTT. It is translated as CASSLETVIYEAFF.

The chain is built from TRBV5-6 and TRBJ1-5; D gene ambiguous. The germline gives CDR1 SGHDT, CDR2 YYEEEE. CDR3 size: 13 residues. V gave up 1 base and J gave up 4 bases, with 6 bases separating them. CDR3 in amino acids: CASSLSENQPQHF. CDR3 sequence (DNA): TGTGCCAGCAGCTTGTCAGAGAATCAGCCCCAGCATTTT.

This clone was observed a handful of times. The V and J genes are TRBV4-3 and TRBJ1-5; D ambiguous. The V and J ends lost 2 bases and 6 bases respectively, with 20 bases between them. CDR1 LGHNA and CDR2 YSLEER come from the germline V gene. The CDR3 spans 17 residues. The CDR3, as DNA: TGCGCCAGCAGCCAAACTTTTCACGACGGCCACCCTCAGCCCCAGCATTTT. It codes for CASSQTFHDGHPQPQHF.

The rearrangement joins TRBV19 to TRBJ1-5; D might be TRBD1 (5 bases). The germline CDR1 and CDR2 sequences are LNHDA and SQIVND (reference sequence). V lost 3 bases and J 0 bases, leaving 12 bases between the germline ends. There are 16 residues in the CDR3. CDR3 region: CASSMGQHDSNQPQHF. In DNA form, the CDR3 reads TGTGCCAGTAGTATGGGGCAGCACGATAGCAATCAGCCCCAGCATTTT. The whole variable domain, filled in from reference TRBV19 and TRBJ1-5, reads DGGITQSPKYLFRKEGQNVTLSCEQNLNHDAMYWYRQDPGQGLRLIYYSQIVNDFQKGDIAEGYSVSREKKESFPLTVTSAQKNPTAFYLCASSMGQHDSNQPQHFGDGTRLSIL.

The rearrangement links TRBV27 to TRBJ1-1; 8 nucleotides match TRBD1. The germline V gene encodes CDR1 MNHEY and CDR2 SMNVEV (reference sequence). The CDR3 is made up of 16 amino acids. J gave up 4 bases and V 5 bases, and 12 bases lay outside the gene matches. The CDR3 sequence: CASSQPQTGVGTEAFF. DNA of the CDR3: TGTGCCAGCAGTCAACCTCAGACAGGGGTGGGCACTGAAGCTTTCTTT.

The chain employs TRBV11-3 and TRBJ2-7, with D hard to call. There are 14 residues in the CDR3. V lost 4 bases and J lost 0, with 10 bases in between. Germline CDR1 is SGHNT and CDR2 is YENEEA. The CDR3 DNA sequence: TGTGCCAGCAGCTCCCCGAGTTACTCCTACGAGCAGTACTTC. Translating it yields CASSSPSYSYEQYF. Drawing the rest from reference TRBV11-3 and TRBJ2-7, the complete variable domain is EAGVVQSPRYKIIEKKQPVAFWCNPISGHNTLYWYLQNLGQGPELLIRYENEEAVDDSQLPKDRFSAERLKGVDSTLKIQPAELGDSAVYLCASSSPSYSYEQYFGPGTRLTVT.

V is TRBV19 and J is TRBJ2-2; D not certain. The CDR3 contains 14 residues. CDR1 and CDR2 (germline): LNHDA, SQIVND (reference sequence). Deletions cut 0 bases from V and 1 base from J, with 3 bases between. For the CDR3, the DNA is TGTGCCAGTAGTATAGATAGGAACACCGGGGAGCTGTTTTTT. Its protein product is CASSIDRNTGELFF.

The chain carries TRBV5-1 and TRBJ1-1; weak D call: TRBD1 (5 bases). This CDR3 region has 14 residues. Germline V gives CDR1 SGHRS, CDR2 YFSETQ. Trimming left V 2 bases short and J 1 base short, with 9 bases between. CDR3 protein: CASSLQTGNTEAFF. The CDR3 region has the DNA TGCGCCAGCAGCTTACAAACAGGGAACACTGAAGCTTTCTTT.

This chain joins TRBV19 and TRBJ1-2; possibly TRBD1 for D (6 bases). The ends were cut back, 9 bases at V and 2 bases at J, with 13 bases in the middle. The CDR3 totals 13 residues. Germline V CDR1 and CDR2: LNHDA, SQIVND (reference sequence). CDR3 loop: CASWTDLNYGYTF. DNA of the CDR3: TGTGCCAGCTGGACAGACCTAAACTATGGCTACACCTTC. Using reference TRBV19 and TRBJ1-2 for the parts outside the CDR3, the full variable domain is DGGITQSPKYLFRKEGQNVTLSCEQNLNHDAMYWYRQDPGQGLRLIYYSQIVNDFQKGDIAEGYSVSREKKESFPLTVTSAQKNPTAFYLCASWTDLNYGYTFGSGTRLTVV.

In its sample, this clone was seen once. This chain links TRBV7-6 with TRBJ1-5, with TRBD1 matching 8 bases. CDR3 length: 16 residues. Per germline, CDR1 SGHVS and CDR2 FNYEAQ. Losses at the gene ends were 1 base for V and 2 bases for J; bases not matched to a gene: 4. The CDR3 DNA follows: TGTGCCAGCAGCTTAGGAGGGGGACAGGGCAATCAGCCCCAGCATTTT. Its translation: CASSLGGGQGNQPQHF.

The genes are TRBV5-6 and TRBJ2-1; TRBD2 is a possible D gene (6 bases). CDR1 and CDR2 from the germline V gene are SGHDT and YYEEEE. The CDR3 is 15 residues long. V lost 4 bases and J lost 7, with 18 bases in between. For the CDR3, the DNA is TGTGCCAGCAGCGGCTGGAGGGGCGGGAATAATGAGCAGTTCTTC. It encodes CASSGWRGGNNEQFF.

This clone was detected only once. The chain recombines TRBV9 with TRBJ2-6; maybe TRBD1 (6 bases). Germline CDR1 is SGDLS and CDR2 is YYNGEE. This CDR3 has 15 residues. Trimming took 2 bases from V and 4 from J, leaving 10 bases between them. For the CDR3, the DNA is TGTGCCAGCAGCGTCACAGGGACAGGGGCCAACGTCCTGACTTTC. Amino acids: CASSVTGTGANVLTF.

The chain links TRBV4-1 to TRBJ2-3; perhaps TRBD1 as D (6 bases). The CDR3 covers 17 residues. The V gene's germline CDR1 is MGHRA and CDR2 YSYEKL. Trimming removed 4 bases at V and 2 bases at J, with 19 bases between. This CDR3 is CASSRIQGARDTDTQYF. DNA for the CDR3: TGCGCCAGCAGCCGAATACAGGGCGCTCGGGACACAGATACGCAGTATTTT.

The chain combines TRBV5-1 with TRBJ2-1, with TRBD2 identical over 10 bases. V lost 0 bases, J lost 6 bases, and 9 bases stayed unmatched. The CDR3 is 17 residues long. CDR1 is SGHRS and CDR2 is YFSETQ in the germline V gene. This CDR3 reads CASSLGSSSGGVNEQFF. In nucleotides, the CDR3 is TGCGCCAGCAGCTTGGGGTCATCTAGCGGGGGAGTCAATGAGCAGTTCTTC. Complete variable domain (other parts from reference TRBV5-1 and TRBJ2-1): KAGVTQTPRYLIKTRGQQVTLSCSPISGHRSVSWYQQTPGQGLQFLFEYFSETQRNKGNFPGRFSGRQFSNSRSEMNVSTLELGDSALYLCASSLGSSSGGVNEQFFGPGTRLTVL.

CDR3 bases: TGTGCCAGCAGCTTAGGGACTAGGGACAATGAGCAGTTCTTC. The encoded protein is CASSLGTRDNEQFF. The rearrangement uses TRBV7-8 and TRBJ2-1, with 7 bases matching TRBD2. The CDR3 is 14 amino acids. Germline V gene lookup returns CDR1 SGHVS and CDR2 FQNEAQ. The J segment lost 5 bases and the V segment lost 1 base, leaving 2 bases of the junction unmatched.

This chain joins TRBV7-6 and TRBJ2-1; 7 nucleotides agree with TRBD1. The CDR3 runs 15 residues. CDR1 is SGHVS, CDR2 FNYEAQ, per germline. Trimming removed 5 bases from V and 4 bases from J; junction bases left unmatched: 8. CDR3 coding DNA: TGTGCCAGCAGCCCCGGCCAGGGGGAGTACAATGAGCAGTTCTTC. This codes for CASSPGQGEYNEQFF.

The CDR3 DNA follows: TGTGCCAGCGTCTCAGGGGCGCTGAACACTGAAGCTTTCTTT. Amino acid sequence: CASVSGALNTEAFF. The gene calls are TRBV28 and TRBJ1-1; a possible D gene is TRBD1 (6 bases). CDR3 size: 14 residues. The germline V gene encodes CDR1 MDHEN and CDR2 SYDVKM. Trimming removed 8 bases at V and 0 bases at J, with 13 bases between.

The V and J genes are TRBV5-1 and TRBJ1-3; no reliable D call. V was clipped by 0 bases and J by 0 bases, with 7 bases between them. This CDR3 has 15 residues. Germline assignment: CDR1 SGHRS and CDR2 YFSETQ. The CDR3 is CASSLDLGSGNTIYF. The CDR3 DNA follows: TGCGCCAGCAGCTTGGATCTTGGCTCTGGAAACACCATATATTTT. Full variable domain (rest looked up from reference TRBV5-1 and TRBJ1-3): KAGVTQTPRYLIKTRGQQVTLSCSPISGHRSVSWYQQTPGQGLQFLFEYFSETQRNKGNFPGRFSGRQFSNSRSEMNVSTLELGDSALYLCASSLDLGSGNTIYFGEGSWLTVV.

The chain employs TRBV15 and TRBJ1-5, with 8 bases matching TRBD1. Trimming cost V 1 base and J 2 bases; bases outside gene matches: 7. The CDR3 loop spans 17 amino acids. The germline V gene has CDR1 LNHNV and CDR2 YYDKDF (reference sequence). CDR3 coding DNA: TGTGCCACCAGCAGAGGTTCAGCAGGGGGCGGCAATCAGCCCCAGCATTTT. Amino acids: CATSRGSAGGGNQPQHF.

The rearrangement joins TRBV28 to TRBJ2-7; 9 bases agree with TRBD1. The CDR3 spans 17 residues. Germline V gives CDR1 MDHEN, CDR2 SYDVKM. V was pared by 6 bases and J by 3 bases, with 15 bases of the junction left unmatched. The CDR3 nucleotides are TGTGCCAGCAGCCAATTTAAGGGGGGACAGGGCAGCTACGAGCAGTACTTC. Protein: CASSQFKGGQGSYEQYF.

This sequence joins TRBV13 and TRBJ1-2; D is perhaps TRBD1 (5 bases). There are 14 residues in the CDR3. Trimming stripped 5 bases from V and 1 base from J, with 11 bases between. Germline V gene lookup returns CDR1 PRHDT and CDR2 FYEKMQ (reference sequence). The CDR3 here is CASSPGTSNYGYTF. The CDR3 DNA reads TGTGCCAGCAGCCCAGGGACCAGTAACTATGGCTACACCTTC. Based on the CDR3 plus reference TRBV13 and TRBJ1-2, the full variable domain is AAGVIQSPRHLIKEKRETATLKCYPIPRHDTVYWYQQGPGQDPQFLISFYEKMQSDKGSIPDRFSAQQFSDYHSELNMSSLELGDSALYFCASSPGTSNYGYTFGSGTRLTVV.

The rearrangement uses TRBV6-5 and TRBJ2-1, with 9 bases matching TRBD2. Looked up from germline, CDR1 is MNHEY and CDR2 is SVGAGI. Trimming cost V 6 bases and J 7 bases; bases outside gene matches: 1. The CDR3 contains 12 residues. The DNA of the CDR3 is TGTGCCAGCAGGGGACTAGCAAATGAGCAGTTCTTC. Amino acids: CASRGLANEQFF.

This chain links TRBV30 with TRBJ2-5; either TRBD1 or TRBD2 may supply D (5 bases each). The V gene's germline CDR1 is GTSNPN and CDR2 SVGIG (reference sequence). Trimming took 3 bases from V and 5 from J, leaving 16 bases between them. CDR3 length: 14 amino acids. The CDR3: CAWSDGTEWETQYF. In DNA form, the CDR3 reads TGTGCCTGGAGCGATGGGACGGAATGGGAGACCCAGTACTTC.